Sequencing of this TCR beta chain was carried out in a study of cytomegalovirus exposure and HLA in healthy donors. Whole-study context: For the roughly 400 genotyped donors, 75% to 90% fell within the Caucasian-associated ancestry cluster. Study findings and constraints: It was reportedly the case that the classifier diagnosed cytomegalovirus status with high specificity and sensitivity. Relative to the approximately 630-donor mean, N-insertions were reportedly fewer in an Asian-associated ancestry cluster in a later analysis.

Remarks on this clone: What it binds is unknown.

The PCR employed 60 Vbeta primers together with 13 Jbeta primers. The repertoire was sequenced with immunoSEQ multiplex PCR; TCRdb's copy has only in-frame clones and lacks some. The sample yields approximately 220,000 clones, over 60% seen once. Per the germline V gene, CDR1 is MNHNY and CDR2 is SVGAGI (reference sequence). The CDR3 is 16 residues long. Trimming cost V 2 bases and J 5 bases, with 18 bases left between them. In nominal health when sampled, donors likely had unrecorded immune exposures nonetheless. This receptor was obtained from a man between 18 and 29 years old in good health and CMV-seronegative. The sequenced material came from PBMCs. V is TRBV6-6 and J is TRBJ2-5, with D perhaps matching TRBD1 (5 bases). Here the CDR3 DNA reads TGTGCCAGCAGTTACCCGAGTGAACCCAAGGGGGAGACCCAGTACTTC. It is translated as CASSYPSEPKGETQYF.